These T cell receptor beta chains were read from a single sample in a study of blood T cell repertoires in COVID-19. The data were produced by immunoSEQ multiplex PCR, yet TCRdb's version contains in-frame clones alone and is incomplete. The data contain under 300,000 clones, approximately 92% of them singletons. Sequencing input: peripheral blood. These receptors came from a woman aged 40 to 55 who had recovered from COVID-19. Both conserved end residues are part of each CDR3. The D gene is left open where the match is weak. Some rows have no size entry. The others give once, few or many, or a class for an expanded clone.

.	TRBV7-9	TRBJ2-1	TRBD2	TGTGCCAGCAGCTTTAGCGGGAACCTCTACAATGAGCAGTTCTTC	CASSFSGNLYNEQFF
.	TRBV4-3	TRBJ2-1	.	TGCGCCAGCAGCCAAGATCAGGGCAGCTACAATGAGCAGTTCTTC	CASSQDQGSYNEQFF
many	TRBV15	TRBJ1-2	.	TGTGCCACCAGCGGTAGGGGCGGCTATGGCTACACCTTC	CATSGRGGYGYTF
.	TRBV28	TRBJ2-7	.	TGTGCCAGCACTTTGCAGGGGCTCTACGAGCAGTACTTC	CASTLQGLYEQYF
.	TRBV5-1	TRBJ1-1	TRBD1	TGCGCCAGCAGCGCAGGGGGCCGGCCCATGAACACTGAAGCTTTCTTT	CASSAGGRPMNTEAFF
.	TRBV4-3	TRBJ1-2	TRBD1	TGCGCCAGCAGCCACGATAAAAGGGGACAGGGCTATGGCTACACCTTC	CASSHDKRGQGYGYTF
.	TRBV5-4	TRBJ2-5	TRBD2	TGTGCCAGCAGCCGTAGCGGGGGGCAAGAGACCCAGTACTTC	CASSRSGGQETQYF
.	TRBV18	TRBJ1-1	.	TGTGCCAGCTCGTCTAGTCCGAACACTGAAGCTTTCTTT	CASSSSPNTEAFF
.	TRBV18	TRBJ2-5	TRBD2	TGTGCCAGCTCAGGAGCGGGGGGTCCGGGAGAGACCCAGTACTTC	CASSGAGGPGETQYF
.	TRBV29-1	TRBJ1-1	TRBD1	TGCAGCGTTGATCGTGACAGGGGGCTGACTGAAGCTTTCTTT	CSVDRDRGLTEAFF
.	TRBV6-6	TRBJ2-2	TRBD2	TGTGCCAGCCGTAAGGAGGGAGGGGATACCGGGGAGCTGTTTTTT	CASRKEGGDTGELFF
.	TRBV5-1	TRBJ2-5	TRBD2	TGCGCCAGCAGCGAGGGACTAGCGGGGGAGCAAGAGACCCAGTACTTC	CASSEGLAGEQETQYF
.	TRBV6-6	TRBJ1-1	.	TGTGCCAGCAGCCCCGGGGGGGTGATCACTGAAGCTTTCTTT	CASSPGGVITEAFF